This TCR beta chain was retrieved from a study of human T cells and chemical hapten exposure. Time point given: patch test 2, 6 weeks after DPC sensitization. Regarding treatment: therapeutic diphenylcyclopropenone sensitization with weekly scalp DPC. This clonotype was detected only a few times. The ends were cut back, 4 bases at V and 6 bases at J, with 5 bases in the middle. The length of the CDR3 is 11 residues. CDR1 and CDR2 from the germline V gene are SGDLS and YYNGEE. TCRdb processed the RACE reads anew with MiXCR; each CDR3 protein has one entry. Among some 100,000 distinct CDR3 sequences listed, around 9.3% were seen once.

The clonotype was recovered from a woman between 40 and 50 years old with alopecia areata. Some clones in this sample may be carry-over from other donors' samples. J is TRBJ2-1 and V is TRBV9, with D unclear. This specimen consisted of whole blood, obtained in connection with sensitization to the hapten diphenylcyclopropenone (DPC). CDR3: CASSSPNEQFF. CDR3 nucleotides: TGTGCCAGCAGCTCTCCCAATGAGCAGTTCTTC.